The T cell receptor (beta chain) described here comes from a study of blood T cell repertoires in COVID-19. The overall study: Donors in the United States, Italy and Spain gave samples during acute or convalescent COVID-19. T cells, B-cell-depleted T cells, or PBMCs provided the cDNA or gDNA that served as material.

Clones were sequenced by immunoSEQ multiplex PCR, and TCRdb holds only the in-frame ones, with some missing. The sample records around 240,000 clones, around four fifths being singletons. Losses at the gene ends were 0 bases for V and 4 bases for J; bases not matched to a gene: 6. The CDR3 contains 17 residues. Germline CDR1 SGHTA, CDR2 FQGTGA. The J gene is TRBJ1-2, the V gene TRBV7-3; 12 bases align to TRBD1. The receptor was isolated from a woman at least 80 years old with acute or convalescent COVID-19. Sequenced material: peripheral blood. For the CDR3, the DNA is TGTGCCAGCAGCTTAACCGGGACAGGGGGCGCGAGCTATGGCTACACCTTC. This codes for CASSLTGTGGASYGYTF.